This T cell receptor (beta chain) emerged from a study of T cells after yellow fever vaccination. This clonotype has just a few counts. V was pared by 3 bases and J by 0 bases, with 16 bases between. Per the germline V gene, CDR1 is LGHNA and CDR2 is YNFKEQ. There are 17 residues in the CDR3. TCRdb re-derived calls from the 5' RACE reads in MiXCR, one entry per CDR3 protein. The data contain 450,000 to 600,000 distinct CDR3 sequences, approximately 13% of them seen just once; the ten biggest clones take up over 11%. The receptor was derived from a man aged 25-45 years who received the YFV17D yellow fever vaccine. The gene calls are TRBV4-2 and TRBJ2-3; weak D call: TRBD2 (6 bases). The starting material was PBMCs, obtained on the day of the yellow fever booster vaccination. CDR3: CASSQGGTGRSTDTQYF. The CDR3 nucleotides read TGTGCCAGCAGCCAGGGAGGCACAGGCCGGAGCACAGATACGCAGTATTTT.